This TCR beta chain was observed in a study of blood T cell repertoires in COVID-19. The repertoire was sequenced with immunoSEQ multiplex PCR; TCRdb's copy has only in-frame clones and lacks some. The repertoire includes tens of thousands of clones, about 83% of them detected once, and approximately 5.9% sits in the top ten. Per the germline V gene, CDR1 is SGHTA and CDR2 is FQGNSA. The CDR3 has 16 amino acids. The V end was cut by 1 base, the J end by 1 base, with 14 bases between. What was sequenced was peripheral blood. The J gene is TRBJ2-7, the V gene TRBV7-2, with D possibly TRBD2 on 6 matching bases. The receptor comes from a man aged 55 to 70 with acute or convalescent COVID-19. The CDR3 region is CASSLVAGQNSYEQYF. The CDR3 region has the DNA TGTGCCAGCAGCTTAGTTGCGGGGCAAAATTCCTACGAGCAGTACTTC.